The sequence of this TCR beta chain was determined in a study of T cell repertoires in cytomegalovirus infection. Study at large: Carrying CMV and the relevant HLA type showed in public TCR beta signatures. Study-wide results and limits: Carriage of CMV together with the relevant HLA was identifiable through cumulative public TCR beta family frequency. CMV-specific TCR beta clonotypes restricted by HLA-C were the ones dominating the ex vivo response.

From the reads, TCRdb called clonotypes with MiXCR, one entry per CDR3 protein. Counted here are some 450,000 distinct CDR3 sequences, 25% to 40% occurring once; the ten biggest clones make up roughly 13%. A remark on this clonotype: Its antigen is unidentified.

The sequenced material came from PBMCs. The sequence came from a human donor in good health (CMV status not recorded). Some clones in this sample may be carry-over from other donors' samples.

This chain's CDR3 is CSAQRDRGPTNSPLHF. CDR3 sequence (DNA): TGCAGTGCTCAACGGGACAGGGGGCCAACAAATTCACCCCTCCACTTT. The gene calls are TRBV20-1 and TRBJ1-6; TRBD1 matches at 12 bases. The ends lost 5 bases at V and 7 bases at J; junction bases unmatched: 9. The CDR3 runs to 16 residues. Germline V gives CDR1 DFQATT, CDR2 SNEGSKA (reference sequence).